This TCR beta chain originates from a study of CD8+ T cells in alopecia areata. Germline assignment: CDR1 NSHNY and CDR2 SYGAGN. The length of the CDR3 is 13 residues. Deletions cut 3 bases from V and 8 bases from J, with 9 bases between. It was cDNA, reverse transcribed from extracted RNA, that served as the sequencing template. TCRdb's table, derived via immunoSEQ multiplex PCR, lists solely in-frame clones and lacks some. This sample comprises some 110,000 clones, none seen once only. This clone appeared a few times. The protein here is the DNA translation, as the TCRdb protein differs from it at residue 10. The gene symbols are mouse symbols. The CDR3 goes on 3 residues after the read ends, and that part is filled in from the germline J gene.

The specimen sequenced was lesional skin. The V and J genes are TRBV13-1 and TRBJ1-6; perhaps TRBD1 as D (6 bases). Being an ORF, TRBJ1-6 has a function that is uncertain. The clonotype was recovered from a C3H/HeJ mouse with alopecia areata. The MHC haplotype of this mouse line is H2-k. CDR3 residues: CASSAGAYSPLYF. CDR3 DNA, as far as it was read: TGTGCCAGCAGTGCAGGGGCATATTCGCCC.